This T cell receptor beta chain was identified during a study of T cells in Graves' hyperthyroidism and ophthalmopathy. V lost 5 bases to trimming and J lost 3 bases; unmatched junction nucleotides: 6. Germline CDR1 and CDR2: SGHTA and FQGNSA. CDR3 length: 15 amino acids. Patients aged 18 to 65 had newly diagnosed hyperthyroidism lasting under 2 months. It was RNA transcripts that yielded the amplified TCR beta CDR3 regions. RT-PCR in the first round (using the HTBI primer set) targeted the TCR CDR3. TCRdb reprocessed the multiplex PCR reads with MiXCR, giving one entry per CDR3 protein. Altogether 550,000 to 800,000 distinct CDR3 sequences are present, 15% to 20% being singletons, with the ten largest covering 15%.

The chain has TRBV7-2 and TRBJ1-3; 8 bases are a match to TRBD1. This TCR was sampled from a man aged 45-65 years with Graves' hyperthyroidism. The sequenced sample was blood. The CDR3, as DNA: TGTGCCAGCAGCGAAACAGGGGGTTTTGGAAACACCATATATTTT. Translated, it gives CASSETGGFGNTIYF.